The 8 T cell receptor beta chains reported below all come from one sample, sequenced in a study of blood T cell repertoires in COVID-19. Sequencing was performed with immunoSEQ multiplex PCR; in TCRdb, only in-frame clones are kept and a portion is missing. The sample lists 150,000 or so clones, approximately 86% occurring once. Sequencing input: peripheral blood. All receptors derive from a woman between 40 and 50 years old with COVID-19, enrolled during active disease.

The J gene is TRBJ2-5, the V gene TRBV7-6, with 11 bases lining up with TRBD2. The junction had 7 bases not matched to a gene; V was cut back by 5 bases and J by 2 bases. The CDR3 extends over 16 amino acids. Germline assignment: CDR1 SGHVS and CDR2 FNYEAQ. Here the CDR3 reads CASSGLAGTIQETQYF. The CDR3 region has the DNA TGTGCCAGCAGCGGACTAGCGGGCACTATTCAAGAGACCCAGTACTTC.

The J gene is TRBJ1-2, the V gene TRBV10-2; 10 bases map to TRBD1. Germline assignment: CDR1 WSHSY and CDR2 SAAADI. V trimming: 3 bases; J trimming: 4 bases; junction bases outside the gene matches: 8. This CDR3 contains 16 residues. Here the CDR3 DNA reads TGCGCCAGCAGTGAACAACGACAGGGGGCAGGCTATGGCTACACCTTC. It codes for CASSEQRQGAGYGYTF.

The chain joins TRBV30 to TRBJ1-1, with 9 positions matching TRBD1. The ends lost 2 bases at V and 10 bases at J; junction bases unmatched: 2. The CDR3 totals 11 residues. Per germline, CDR1 GTSNPN and CDR2 SVGIG (reference sequence). Here the CDR3 reads CAWSLQGAAFF. CDR3 bases: TGTGCCTGGAGTCTACAGGGGGCAGCTTTCTTT.

J is TRBJ2-3 and V is TRBV27; possibly TRBD2 for D (6 bases). The CDR3 consists of 15 residues. Germline CDR1 reads MNHEY; CDR2 reads SMNVEV (reference sequence). V was shortened by 5 bases and J by 2 bases, with 14 bases between the two germline ends. CDR3 nucleotide sequence: TGTGCCAGCAGTCGAAAAGCGGGTTACACAGATACGCAGTATTTT. It yields the protein CASSRKAGYTDTQYF.

The genes are TRBV6-1 and TRBJ1-1; 7 bases match TRBD1. The CDR3 has 15 amino acids. Germline V CDR1 and CDR2: MNHNS, SASEGT. V shed 5 bases and J 5 bases; nucleotides not matched to a gene: 11. CDR3 region: CASSFTGAAGTEAFF. The CDR3 bases are TGTGCCAGCAGTTTTACAGGGGCCGCGGGAACTGAAGCTTTCTTT.

The chain recombines TRBV5-6 with TRBJ1-6; no definite D call. Per the germline V gene, CDR1 is SGHDT and CDR2 is YYEEEE. V was cut by 0 bases and J by 1 base, with 11 bases left in between. The CDR3 is 17 amino acids. This CDR3 is CASSLARLRSYNSPLHF. DNA of the CDR3: TGTGCCAGCAGCTTGGCCAGATTGAGGTCCTATAATTCACCCCTCCACTTT.

The V and J genes are TRBV18 and TRBJ2-1, with D uncertain. The germline V and J ends were trimmed by 1 base and 9 bases, with 19 bases remaining between them. This CDR3 region has 16 residues. CDR1 KGHSH and CDR2 LQKENI come from the germline V gene. CDR3 amino acids: CASSPQTQPKTIEQFF. Here the CDR3 DNA reads TGTGCCAGCTCACCACAGACTCAACCCAAAACAATTGAGCAGTTCTTC.

CDR3 region: CASSDPGLAGDTQYF. CDR3 nucleotide sequence: TGTGCCAGCAGCGACCCGGGACTAGCAGGGGATACGCAGTATTTT. The V call is TRBV5-4, the J call TRBJ2-3; TRBD2 agrees at 9 bases. This CDR3 has 15 amino acids. V lost 4 bases and J lost 6; bases outside the gene matches: 9. Germline CDR1 SGHNT, CDR2 YYREEE (reference sequence).